The 11 T cell receptor beta chains reported below all come from one sample, sequenced in a study of cytomegalovirus exposure and HLA in healthy donors. The PCR had 60 Vbeta and 13 Jbeta primers. TCRdb's copy holds only in-frame clones and misses some; the assay was immunoSEQ multiplex PCR. The sample gives around 160,000 clones, approximately 88% of which show up once; 1.5% to 1.7% is in the top ten. Sequencing used PBMCs. All receptors derive from a woman under 30 in good health and CMV-seronegative.

This clone was counted once. The CDR3 loop reads CASSPLAAVYEQYF. In nucleotides, the CDR3 is TGTGCCAGCAGCCCCCTAGCGGCTGTCTACGAGCAGTACTTC. This chain joins TRBV27 and TRBJ2-7, with TRBD2 matching 7 bases. This CDR3 comprises 14 residues. Trimming removed 6 bases from V and 3 bases from J; junction bases left unmatched: 8. CDR1 MNHEY and CDR2 SMNVEV come from the germline V gene (reference sequence).

The V call is TRBV9, the J call TRBJ1-1; D unresolved. Germline CDR1 SGDLS, CDR2 YYNGEE. Trimming took 2 bases from V and 5 from J, leaving 13 bases between them. The CDR3 sequence is 14 residues long. The CDR3 DNA reads TGTGCCAGCAGCGTTGGCGGCCTTTCTACTGAAGCTTTCTTT. This codes for CASSVGGLSTEAFF.

This clone was recorded once. This sequence joins TRBV28 and TRBJ2-4; D is perhaps TRBD1 (6 bases). This CDR3 has 18 amino acids. Trimming removed 3 bases at V and 3 bases at J, with 21 bases between. Germline V gene lookup returns CDR1 MDHEN and CDR2 SYDVKM. CDR3 in amino acids: CASSLGRVQGRVKNIQYF. The CDR3 coding sequence is TGTGCCAGCAGTTTGGGGCGAGTACAGGGAAGGGTCAAAAACATTCAGTACTTC.

This chain links TRBV28 with TRBJ1-1; 9 bases match TRBD1. Germline values: CDR1 MDHEN, CDR2 SYDVKM. CDR3 length: 17 amino acids. J lost 3 bases, V lost 5 bases, and 13 bases had no gene match. The CDR3 loop is CASSTQFWDREDTEAFF. The CDR3 DNA reads as TGTGCCAGCAGTACGCAATTCTGGGACAGGGAGGACACTGAAGCTTTCTTT.

J is TRBJ2-5 and V is TRBV19; D unresolved. Germline V gene lookup returns CDR1 LNHDA and CDR2 SQIVND (reference sequence). Between the trimmed V and J ends, which lost 3 bases and 3 bases, there was a span of 8 bases. The CDR3 is 13 residues long. This chain's CDR3 is CASSIDLEETQYF. In nucleotides, the CDR3 is TGTGCCAGTAGTATCGATCTAGAAGAGACCCAGTACTTC. Based on the CDR3 plus reference TRBV19 and TRBJ2-5, the full variable domain is DGGITQSPKYLFRKEGQNVTLSCEQNLNHDAMYWYRQDPGQGLRLIYYSQIVNDFQKGDIAEGYSVSREKKESFPLTVTSAQKNPTAFYLCASSIDLEETQYFGPGTRLLVL.

CDR3 region: CASSWGGESYEQYF. In nucleotides, the CDR3 is TGTGCCAGCAGTTGGGGGGGGGAGTCCTACGAGCAGTACTTC. This chain uses TRBV28 with TRBJ2-7, with TRBD2 identical over 7 bases. This CDR3 is built from 14 residues. V dropped 4 bases and J dropped 1; count of bases not matched to a gene: 4. Germline-derived CDR1 and CDR2 are MDHEN and SYDVKM.

The chain carries TRBV10-3 and TRBJ2-5; 9 nucleotides align to TRBD1. The end of the DNA is better explained by TRBJ2-7, so the J call may be wrong. Looked up from germline, CDR1 is ENHRY and CDR2 is SYGVKD. The CDR3 is made up of 14 amino acids. The CDR3 DNA sequence: TGTGCCATCAGTGAGGGACAGGGGCAATACGAGCAGTACTTC. Translated, it gives CAISEGQGQYEQYF.

This chain joins TRBV6-5 and TRBJ1-5; D call uncertain. Trimming cost V 5 bases and J 3 bases, with 5 bases left between them. The germline V gene has CDR1 MNHEY and CDR2 SVGAGI. The CDR3 loop spans 12 amino acids. The CDR3 is CASSEFNQPQHF. DNA for the CDR3: TGTGCCAGCAGTGAGTTCAATCAGCCCCAGCATTTT.

This chain connects TRBV10-2 to TRBJ1-3, with D maybe TRBD1 (5 bases). V was pared by 7 bases and J by 0 bases, with 10 bases between. Germline V gives CDR1 WSHSY, CDR2 SAAADI. The CDR3 spans 14 residues. CDR3 nucleotide sequence: TGCGCCAGCACTGGTAGGGGCTCTGGAAACACCATATATTTT. It codes for CASTGRGSGNTIYF.

This chain connects TRBV19 to TRBJ2-5, with a possible D match to TRBD2 (6 bases). The closer fit of TRBJ2-7 to the DNA end suggests the J call may be wrong. From germline, CDR1 is LNHDA and CDR2 SQIVND (reference sequence). The CDR3 length is 13 residues. DNA for the CDR3: TGTGCCAGTAGTTCGGGGGTCGAATACGAGCAGTACTTC. It is translated as CASSSGVEYEQYF.

The chain has TRBV23-1 and TRBJ2-1; 7 positions agree with TRBD1. TRBV23-1 is reported as an ORF; its role is uncertain. This CDR3 spans 13 amino acids. J lost 9 bases, V lost 8 bases, and 10 bases had no gene match. CDR3 bases: TGCGCCAGCCATCCGACAGGGAAGAGTGAGCAGTTCTTC. This codes for CASHPTGKSEQFF.